The 5 T cell receptor beta chains given below trace back to one sample, sequenced in a study of CD8 T cells in Susac syndrome (dated by TCRdb to between 2019 and 2020). Library preparation used the immunoSEQ multiplex PCR assay. RNA was extracted using the RNeasy kit, and roughly 0.45 to 1 ug of the RNA was reverse transcribed with random hexamers. TCRdb reran the public reads through fastp at Q25 and MiXCR, keeping productive beta chains. Merged by CDR3 protein, the rows form single entries marked with the most common genes and DNA. The sample table lists around 150,000 distinct CDR3 sequences, 94% of them with a count of one. The ten biggest clones cover 0.27% of the sample. Sequenced: CD8+ T cells from PBMCs. The receptor set was obtained from a human donor in good health.

This clonotype came up once. V usage is TRBV12-3 or TRBV12-4 and J usage is TRBJ2-7, with 7 bases identical to TRBD2. The CDR3 spans 10 residues. V lost 11 bases and J lost 5; bases outside the gene matches: 3. In DNA, the CDR3 is TGTGCCTGCGGGAGCCACGAGCAGTACTTC. This sequence encodes CACGSHEQYF.

The chain's CDR3 is CASSQDTEYTEAFF. The CDR3 nucleotides are TGTGCCAGCAGCCAAGATACAGAATACACTGAAGCTTTCTTT. The chain carries TRBV14 and TRBJ1-1; D gene uncertain. Germline-derived CDR1 and CDR2 are SGHDN and FVKESK. Trimming left V 0 bases short and J 3 bases short, with 8 bases between. The CDR3 totals 14 residues. Variable domain in full (rest from reference TRBV14 and TRBJ1-1): EAGVTQFPSHSVIEKGQTVTLRCDPISGHDNLYWYRRVMGKEIKFLLHFVKESKQDESGMPNNRFLAERTGGTYSTLKVQPAELEDSGVYFCASSQDTEYTEAFFGQGTRLTVV.

J is TRBJ2-2 and V is TRBV14, with D unclear. Germline V gene sequence: CDR1 SGHDN, CDR2 FVKESK. The CDR3 runs 15 residues. Trimming shortened V by 7 bases and J by 0 bases, and 12 bases separated the two germline ends. The DNA for the CDR3 is TGTGCCAGCAACCACGGCGGAACGAACACCGGGGAGCTGTTTTTT. It specifies CASNHGGTNTGELFF. Together with reference TRBV14 and TRBJ2-2, the CDR3 gives the full variable domain: EAGVTQFPSHSVIEKGQTVTLRCDPISGHDNLYWYRRVMGKEIKFLLHFVKESKQDESGMPNNRFLAERTGGTYSTLKVQPAELEDSGVYFCASNHGGTNTGELFFGEGSRLTVL.

This chain joins TRBV25-1 and TRBJ1-1; tentative D call: TRBD1 (5 bases). The CDR3 is 14 amino acids. Trimming took off 6 bases at V and 0 bases at J, with 11 bases between the two ends. Germline V gene data show CDR1 as MGHDK and CDR2 as SYGVNS. The CDR3 nucleotides are TGTGCCAGCAGGGACCGACAGATGAACACTGAAGCTTTCTTT. It codes for CASRDRQMNTEAFF.

The V call is TRBV30, the J call TRBJ2-1, with TRBD2 identical over 10 bases. With V trimmed by 3 bases and J by 8 bases, 10 bases remained unmatched. The CDR3 has 15 residues. Germline V gene sequence: CDR1 GTSNPN, CDR2 SVGIG (reference sequence). The CDR3 sequence: CAWRIAGGYSHEQFF. CDR3 bases: TGTGCCTGGAGGATAGCGGGGGGATATAGCCATGAGCAGTTCTTC.